Each of the 21 T cell receptor beta chains below was sequenced from the same sample in a study of blood T cell repertoires in COVID-19. Profiled with immunoSEQ multiplex PCR; TCRdb holds only in-frame clones, not every one. This repertoire shows 250,000 or so clones, around 86% found once; its top ten account for 2.5% to 3.5%. Sequences were obtained from peripheral blood. The receptors were sampled from a young woman with active or convalescent COVID-19.

This clone was detected a few times. The gene calls are TRBV5-1 and TRBJ1-2; D gene uncertain. The CDR3 consists of 11 residues. The ends were cut back, 5 bases at V and 6 bases at J, with 8 bases in the middle. CDR1 and CDR2 (germline): SGHRS, YFSETQ. The CDR3 DNA sequence: TGCGCCAGCAGGGTGGGCCATGGCTACACCTTC. The encoded protein is CASRVGHGYTF.

In its sample, this clone was seen once. The chain is built from TRBV18 and TRBJ2-1; possible D gene TRBD1, 5 bases. In germline, CDR1 is KGHSH, CDR2 LQKENI. There are 16 residues in the CDR3. The ends were cut back, 3 bases at V and 0 bases at J, with 12 bases in the middle. CDR3 DNA: TGTGCCAGCTCACCGACAGCGACGAGCTCCTACAATGAGCAGTTCTTC. Amino acids: CASSPTATSSYNEQFF.

V and J are TRBV7-9 and TRBJ1-5; D not resolved. In germline, CDR1 is SEHNR, CDR2 FQNEAQ (reference sequence). This CDR3 contains 12 residues. V lost 5 bases and J 9 bases, leaving 11 bases between the germline ends. The CDR3 region has the DNA TGTGCCAGCAGCCCCGGGGTAGGGCCCCAGCATTTT. It codes for CASSPGVGPQHF.

The rearrangement uses TRBV19 and TRBJ1-5; D gene unclear. V gave up 5 bases and J gave up 0 bases, with 8 bases separating them. The CDR3 covers 14 residues. The germline V gene has CDR1 LNHDA and CDR2 SQIVND (reference sequence). The CDR3 here is CASSRGYSNQPQHF. The CDR3 nucleotides read TGTGCCAGTAGTCGGGGATATAGCAATCAGCCCCAGCATTTT.

The chain recombines TRBV10-3 with TRBJ1-2; no reliable D call. The CDR3 runs 15 residues. Germline-derived CDR1 and CDR2 are ENHRY and SYGVKD. Trimming removed 2 bases from V and 3 bases from J, with 13 bases in between. CDR3 bases: TGTGCCATCAGTGAGGAGGCCTGGCGAGACTATGGCTACACCTTC. Encoded protein: CAISEEAWRDYGYTF.

This sequence joins TRBV24-1 and TRBJ2-1; 12 bases align to TRBD2. CDR3 length: 16 amino acids. The V and J ends lost 4 bases and 6 bases, in that order; junction bases with no gene match: 6. In germline, CDR1 is KGHDR, CDR2 SFDVKD. CDR3 bases: TGTGCCACCAGTGACCTGGGACTAGCGGGCTTCAATGAGCAGTTCTTC. The encoded protein is CATSDLGLAGFNEQFF.

The rearrangement uses TRBV18 and TRBJ2-5; TRBD1 might be the D (5 bases). The V end was cut by 3 bases, the J end by 0 bases, with 14 bases between. This CDR3 has 16 amino acids. Germline lookup yields CDR1 KGHSH and CDR2 LQKENI. CDR3 amino acids: CASSPQQATYQETQYF. The DNA of the CDR3 is TGTGCCAGCTCACCTCAACAGGCTACGTACCAAGAGACCCAGTACTTC.

This clone was found once. The rearrangement uses TRBV5-1 and TRBJ2-2; 10 bases match TRBD1. The CDR3 has 18 amino acids. J gave up 0 bases and V 4 bases, and 9 bases lay outside the gene matches. Germline V CDR1 and CDR2: SGHRS, YFSETQ. CDR3 bases: TGCGCCAGCAGCCCCGGGGGGACAGGGGCGACGAACACCGGGGAGCTGTTTTTT. Translated: CASSPGGTGATNTGELFF.

The rearrangement links TRBV21-1 to TRBJ2-7; the listed D gene, TRBD1, was not tested against the DNA. TRBV21-1 is a listed pseudogene. The CDR3 covers 16 residues. The CDR3 DNA reads as TGTGCCAGCAGGCCTTCGCTTACGGGACAGGAGATCGAGCAGTACTTC. Translated, it gives CASRPSLTGQEIEQYF.

J is TRBJ2-3 and V is TRBV9; TRBD2 agrees at 10 bases. The CDR3 loop spans 17 amino acids. V lost 0 bases, J lost 0 bases, and 4 bases stayed unmatched. Looked up from germline, CDR1 is SGDLS and CDR2 is YYNGEE. CDR3 DNA: TGTGCCAGCAGCGTAGCCCTAGCGGGGGCAAGCACAGATACGCAGTATTTT. Translated, it gives CASSVALAGASTDTQYF.

The chain joins TRBV28 to TRBJ1-2; TRBD1 might be the D (6 bases). The V end was cut by 1 base, the J end by 8 bases, with 14 bases between. The CDR3 extends over 14 amino acids. In germline, CDR1 is MDHEN, CDR2 SYDVKM. CDR3 sequence (DNA): TGTGCCAGCAGTTTATCGGGGGGCGAGGAGGGCTACACCTTC. Its protein product is CASSLSGGEEGYTF.

The CDR3 DNA follows: TGCGCCAGCAGCTCCCGCGGGGAGGGGGCGAACACCGGGGAGCTGTTTTTT. This sequence encodes CASSSRGEGANTGELFF. The chain joins TRBV4-3 to TRBJ2-2; D is possibly TRBD2 (7 bases). V was pared by 5 bases and J by 0 bases, with 16 bases between. CDR3 length equals 17 residues. The germline V gene encodes CDR1 LGHNA and CDR2 YSLEER.

The chain couples TRBV4-2 to TRBJ1-4; weak D call: TRBD1 (6 bases). V gave up 0 bases and J gave up 6 bases, with 14 bases separating them. Germline V lookup: CDR1 LGHNA, CDR2 YNFKEQ. The CDR3 consists of 16 residues. CDR3 protein: CASSQDWQGFDEKLFF. Here the CDR3 DNA reads TGTGCCAGCAGCCAAGACTGGCAGGGGTTTGATGAAAAACTGTTTTTT.

The chain carries TRBV5-1 and TRBJ2-5, with 9 nucleotides matching TRBD2. The CDR3 runs 15 residues. The trim removed 9 bases at V and 4 bases at J, leaving 13 bases unmatched. Germline assignment: CDR1 SGHRS and CDR2 YFSETQ. The CDR3 region is CATTESGGRRETQYF. CDR3 in DNA: TGCGCCACCACAGAGAGCGGGGGGCGCCGAGAGACCCAGTACTTC.

The rearrangement joins TRBV5-4 to TRBJ2-1; D might be TRBD1 (5 bases). The CDR3 has 15 amino acids. V shed 0 bases and J shed 6 bases, with 13 bases lying between them. Germline CDR1 is SGHNT and CDR2 is YYREEE (reference sequence). CDR3 bases: TGTGCCAGCAGCTTGGGGGGCACTTCTCTCAATGAGCAGTTCTTC. Its translation: CASSLGGTSLNEQFF.

This clone was counted once. V is TRBV10-3 and J is TRBJ1-5; 8 bases agree with TRBD1. V gave up 8 bases and J gave up 0 bases; unmatched junction bases: 0. The CDR3 spans 13 residues. Germline lookup yields CDR1 ENHRY and CDR2 SYGVKD. CDR3 coding DNA: TGTGCCATCGGGACAGGTAGCAATCAGCCCCAGCATTTT. Its protein product is CAIGTGSNQPQHF.

This chain links TRBV5-8 with TRBJ2-1, with 8 bases that match TRBD2. Trimming at V came to 3 bases and at J to 6 bases, leaving 8 bases not matched to a gene. The germline V gene has CDR1 SGHTS and CDR2 YDEGEE. The CDR3 has 15 residues. The chain's CDR3 is CASSSGITSGNEQFF. CDR3 in DNA: TGTGCCAGCAGCTCTGGAATAACTAGCGGCAATGAGCAGTTCTTC.

This rearrangement joins TRBV5-4 to TRBJ1-4; 7 nucleotides agree with TRBD1. The length of the CDR3 is 15 residues. V was pared by 3 bases and J by 3 bases, with 5 bases of the junction left unmatched. CDR1 is SGHNT and CDR2 is YYREEE in the germline V gene (reference sequence). CDR3 sequence reads: CASSSGQVANEKLFF. The DNA for the CDR3 is TGTGCCAGCAGCTCAGGACAGGTCGCTAATGAAAAACTGTTTTTT.

This rearrangement joins TRBV7-2 to TRBJ2-3; 8 bases line up with TRBD2. Per the germline V gene, CDR1 is SGHTA and CDR2 is FQGNSA. The CDR3 is 15 amino acids. The V and J ends lost 5 bases and 4 bases, in that order; junction bases with no gene match: 8. The CDR3 sequence: CASSQWAGGSDTQYF. CDR3 sequence (DNA): TGTGCCAGCAGCCAATGGGCGGGGGGTTCAGATACGCAGTATTTT.

The rearrangement links TRBV7-2 to TRBJ1-2; D unresolved. Germline loops: CDR1 SGHTA, CDR2 FQGNSA. The CDR3 covers 14 residues. Deletions cut 1 base from V and 5 bases from J, with 11 bases between. The CDR3 DNA follows: TGTGCCAGCAGCTTAGTGAGGGAAACGTATGGCTACACCTTC. This translates into CASSLVRETYGYTF.

The rearrangement joins TRBV5-4 to TRBJ2-3; 10 bases align to TRBD1. The CDR3 sequence is 16 residues long. V lost 4 bases to trimming and J lost 4 bases; unmatched junction nucleotides: 9. CDR1 is SGHNT and CDR2 is YYREEE in the germline V gene (reference sequence). The CDR3 here is CASSLDPGQGSDTQYF. The CDR3 DNA is TGTGCCAGCAGCCTTGATCCGGGACAGGGGTCAGATACGCAGTATTTT.